The clone carrying this T cell receptor (beta chain) was detected once. This entry belongs to a study of blood T cell repertoires in COVID-19. The overall study: The study drew acute and convalescent COVID-19 samples from the United States, Italy and Spain. PBMCs, B-cell-depleted T cells, or T cells were the source of the cDNA or gDNA that made up the material.

Original processing methods: Reference gene primer amplification gave estimated nucleated cell counts. Only in-frame clones appear in the TCRdb table, and some are missing; sequencing was by immunoSEQ multiplex PCR. That table is the source of V, J and clone size, and D and trimming were worked out from the DNA. Of tens of thousands of clones in the sample, about nine tenths were seen once. The length of the CDR3 is 15 residues. CDR1 LGHDT and CDR2 YNNKEL come from the germline V gene (reference sequence). The V and J ends lost 1 base and 3 bases respectively, with 12 bases between them. This chain connects TRBV3-1 (or the pseudogene TRBV3-2) to TRBJ1-2, with D perhaps matching TRBD1 (6 bases). Source material: peripheral blood. This TCR derives from a man aged 45-65 years with active COVID-19. Here the CDR3 reads CASSQAGAWDYGYTF. The CDR3 DNA is TGTGCCAGCAGCCAAGCAGGGGCATGGGACTATGGCTACACCTTC.